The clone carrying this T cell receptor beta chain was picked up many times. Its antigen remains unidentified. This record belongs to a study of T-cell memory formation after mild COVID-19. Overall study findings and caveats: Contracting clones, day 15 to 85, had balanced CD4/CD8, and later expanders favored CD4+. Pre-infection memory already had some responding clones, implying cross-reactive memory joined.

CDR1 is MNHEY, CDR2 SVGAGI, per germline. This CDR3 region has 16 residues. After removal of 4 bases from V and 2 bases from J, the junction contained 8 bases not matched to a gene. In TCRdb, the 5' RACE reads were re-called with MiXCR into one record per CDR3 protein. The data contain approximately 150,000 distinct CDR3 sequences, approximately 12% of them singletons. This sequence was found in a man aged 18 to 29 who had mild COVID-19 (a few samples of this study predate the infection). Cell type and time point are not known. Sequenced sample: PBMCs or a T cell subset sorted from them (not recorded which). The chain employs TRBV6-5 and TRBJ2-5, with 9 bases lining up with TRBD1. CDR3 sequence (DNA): TGTGCCAGCAGTTTATATTCCGGGACAGGGCAAGAGACCCAGTACTTC. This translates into CASSLYSGTGQETQYF.